Each of the 9 T cell receptor beta chains below was sequenced from the same sample in a study of Graves' ophthalmopathy and Graves' hyperthyroidism. RNA transcripts were the source from which TCR beta CDR3 regions were amplified. HTBI primers were used in a first-round RT-PCR, which preceded a second-round multiplex PCR. MiXCR was run by TCRdb on the multiplex PCR reads, yielding one entry per CDR3 protein. The sample lists more than 550,000 distinct CDR3 sequences, over 40% occurring once. Sequencing was performed on peripheral blood. All receptors derive from an adult man with Graves' ophthalmopathy.

This clonotype was recorded once. V and J are TRBV29-1 and TRBJ2-5; TRBD1 might be the D (5 bases). The germline V and J ends were trimmed by 8 bases and 5 bases, with 21 bases remaining between them. There are 14 residues in the CDR3. Germline CDR1 SQVTM, CDR2 ANQGSEA. This CDR3 reads CSLVDNRMEETQYF. The CDR3 bases are TGCAGCTTAGTGGACAACCGGATGGAGGAGACCCAGTACTTC.

This chain joins TRBV2 and TRBJ2-7; D is perhaps TRBD2 (6 bases). Germline CDR1 SNHLY, CDR2 FYNNEI. V was pared by 6 bases and J by 9 bases, with 12 bases between. The CDR3 length is 11 residues. The CDR3 DNA reads as TGTGCCAGCAGCGCGGGATTAGGGCAGTACTTC. It is translated as CASSAGLGQYF.

This clonotype has at least ten counts. The CDR3 region has the DNA TGTGCCAGCAGGGAGGAGGGGAGCTATGGCTACACCTTC. It encodes CASREEGSYGYTF. The chain is built from TRBV2 and TRBJ1-2; a possible D gene is TRBD1 (5 bases). The V end lost 6 bases, the J end lost 4 bases, and 12 bases lay between the germline ends. In germline, CDR1 is SNHLY, CDR2 FYNNEI. This CDR3 is 13 amino acids long.

V is TRBV10-3 and J is TRBJ1-5, with D perhaps TRBD1 (5 bases). Trimming pared 5 bases from V and 0 bases from J, leaving 11 bases between. The CDR3 has 15 amino acids. The germline gives CDR1 ENHRY, CDR2 SYGVKD. The DNA for the CDR3 is TGTGCCATCAGTTCGGGACCGACTAGCAATCAGCCCCAGCATTTT. Translating gives CAISSGPTSNQPQHF.

The CDR3 region has the DNA TGTGCCAGCAGACCACGAGGACAGGCGGGAGAGACCCAGTACTTC. Protein sequence: CASRPRGQAGETQYF. The rearrangement joins TRBV6-5 to TRBJ2-5; 7 nucleotides match TRBD1. The V gene's germline CDR1 is MNHEY and CDR2 SVGAGI. The J segment lost 4 bases and the V segment lost 6 bases, leaving 11 bases of the junction unmatched. The CDR3 totals 15 residues.

This clonotype was observed at least ten times. This chain joins TRBV2 and TRBJ1-2, with D hard to call. This CDR3 is 15 amino acids long. The V end lost 2 bases, the J end lost 4 bases, and 14 bases lay between the germline ends. CDR1 and CDR2 (germline): SNHLY, FYNNEI. CDR3 coding DNA: TGTGCCAGCAGTGAATGGCAGGTGGATCTCTATGGCTACACCTTC. The encoded protein is CASSEWQVDLYGYTF.

Regarding this clonotype: The junction differs from germline at one of its ends, possibly a read error. The chain carries TRBV29-1 and TRBJ1-1; D ambiguous. The CDR3 is 8 amino acids. Germline V gene sequence: CDR1 SQVTM, CDR2 ANQGSEA. CDR3 bases: TGCAGCGTTGAAGATGAAGGCTTT. Translating it yields CSVEDEGF.

The genes are TRBV2 and TRBJ1-5; the match to TRBD1 covers 8 bases. Germline CDR1 SNHLY, CDR2 FYNNEI. The CDR3 contains 13 residues. V gave up 7 bases and J gave up 9 bases; unmatched junction bases: 8. The CDR3 sequence is CASKGQGDRPQHF. In DNA, the CDR3 is TGTGCCAGCAAAGGACAGGGCGATCGGCCCCAGCATTTT.

This clonotype was picked up many times. The chain combines TRBV20-1 with TRBJ2-6; D not resolved. The CDR3 sequence is 13 residues long. V lost 5 bases and J lost 0, with 5 bases in between. Per the germline V gene, CDR1 is DFQATT and CDR2 is SNEGSKA (reference sequence). CDR3 amino acids: CSAPGSGANVLTF. As DNA, the CDR3 is TGCAGTGCTCCCGGCTCTGGGGCCAACGTCCTGACTTTC.